These 28 T cell receptor beta chains were sequenced from one sample in a study of OX40 agonist ivuxolimab in advanced cancers. Receptor libraries were prepared by the immunoSEQ multiplex PCR assay. Not all clones reach the TCRdb copy of this immuneACCESS table, which keeps in-frame sequences only. Checked studies attribute under half of the gap to unresolved V genes and leave the rest unexplained. The sample contains about 61,000 clones, about 90% of them found a single time. The ten largest account for 20% to 30% of the sample. This specimen was CD4+ or CD8+ T cells sorted from blood, taken in a trial of the OX40 agonist ivuxolimab. These receptors were collected from an adult with an advanced solid tumor such as melanoma, head and neck, liver or kidney cancer.

V is TRBV21-1 and J is TRBJ2-7; the tabulated D call, TRBD1, remains unverified against the DNA. TRBV21-1 is a recognized pseudogene. The CDR3 sequence is 9 residues long. CDR3 nucleotides: TGTGCCAGCAGCATACAGCTGTACGTC. Residues: CASSIQLYV.

The V and J genes are TRBV27 and TRBJ2-2, with 10 bases fitting TRBD2. From germline, CDR1 is MNHEY and CDR2 SMNVEV (reference sequence). This CDR3 has 14 residues. The J segment lost 3 bases and the V segment lost 6 bases, leaving 1 base of the junction unmatched. The CDR3 nucleotides are TGTGCCAGCAGGGGACTAGCGTACACCGGGGAGCTGTTTTTT. Encoded protein: CASRGLAYTGELFF.

This rearrangement joins TRBV15 to TRBJ2-1; 11 bases are shared with TRBD2. CDR3 size: 15 residues. Germline CDR1 reads LNHNV; CDR2 reads YYDKDF (reference sequence). With 6 bases clipped from V and 7 bases from J, the junction kept 8 bases outside the gene matches. The CDR3 protein is CATSTSGRLGNEQFF. In DNA, the CDR3 is TGTGCCACCAGTACTAGCGGGAGACTAGGGAATGAGCAGTTCTTC.

V gene TRBV28 combines with J gene TRBJ2-7; TRBD1 matches at 9 bases. V shed 3 bases and J 4 bases; nucleotides not matched to a gene: 4. The length of the CDR3 is 14 residues. Germline CDR1 and CDR2: MDHEN and SYDVKM. CDR3: CASSLTGQGYEQYV. The CDR3 DNA sequence: TGTGCCAGCAGTTTGACGGGACAGGGTTACGAGCAGTACGTC.

The chain is built from TRBV2 and TRBJ2-7; TRBD1 agrees at 10 bases. The CDR3 has 13 residues. Per germline, CDR1 SNHLY and CDR2 FYNNEI. V lost 5 bases and J lost 4; bases outside the gene matches: 2. CDR3 sequence reads: CASSWDRGYEQYV. CDR3 coding DNA: TGTGCCAGCAGTTGGGACAGGGGATACGAGCAGTACGTC.

V usage is TRBV6-5 and J usage is TRBJ1-1, with a weak D call TRBD1 (6 bases). There are 15 residues in the CDR3. V was trimmed by 3 bases and J by 4 bases, leaving 15 bases between them. The germline gives CDR1 MNHEY, CDR2 SVGAGI. CDR3 in amino acids: CASSYYRQAGTEAFF. The CDR3 DNA reads as TGTGCCAGCAGTTATTATAGACAGGCGGGCACTGAAGCTTTCTTT.

J is TRBJ2-1 and V is TRBV30; 10 nucleotides agree with TRBD2. CDR1 is GTSNPN and CDR2 is SVGIG in the germline V gene (reference sequence). The junction had 9 bases not matched to a gene; V was cut back by 4 bases and J by 6 bases. The CDR3 covers 15 residues. CDR3 in DNA: TGTGCCTGGACTAGCGGGAGTTTGGTCCTCAATGAGCAGTTCTTC. The encoded protein is CAWTSGSLVLNEQFF.

The V call is TRBV4-1, the J call TRBJ1-2; D call uncertain. This CDR3 contains 14 residues. CDR1 is MGHRA and CDR2 is YSYEKL in the germline V gene. V lost 0 bases and J lost 8, with 13 bases in between. This CDR3 reads CASSQDPRTRGYTF. The CDR3 DNA sequence: TGCGCCAGCAGCCAAGATCCCCGAACGCGGGGCTACACCTTC.

The chain combines TRBV19 with TRBJ1-1, with 9 bases aligning to TRBD1. This CDR3 has 16 residues. J was trimmed by 5 bases and V by 4 bases; bases with no gene match: 11. CDR1 LNHDA and CDR2 SQIVND come from the germline V gene (reference sequence). In nucleotides, the CDR3 is TGTGCCAGTAGTAGGGACAGGGAAGGAGAGGGGACTGAAGCTTTCTTT. It codes for CASSRDREGEGTEAFF.

This clone is a singleton in its sample. The V gene is TRBV14, the J gene TRBJ1-5; D unclear. CDR3 length: 13 residues. CDR1 and CDR2 from the germline V gene are SGHDN and FVKESK. Trimming pared 4 bases from V and 0 bases from J, leaving 4 bases between. The chain's CDR3 is CASSPDSNQPQHF. The DNA for the CDR3 is TGTGCCAGCAGCCCAGATAGCAATCAGCCCCAGCATTTT.

As for this clone: At one of its ends the junction is not consistent with the germline gene, which may arise from a read error. CDR3 amino acids: CASGYREGTYEQYF. In DNA form, the CDR3 reads TGTGCCAGCGGTTACAGGGAGGGGACCTACGAGCAGTACTTC. The V call is TRBV6-6, the J call TRBJ2-7; tentatively, D is TRBD2 (7 bases). The CDR3 runs to 14 residues. Germline assignment: CDR1 MNHNY and CDR2 SVGAGI (reference sequence).

The table lists this clone with a few counts. The same CDR3 also results from other DNA sequences found in this sample. The gene calls are TRBV9 and TRBJ2-5; unclear D gene. Trimming took 0 bases from V and 5 from J, leaving 5 bases between them. The germline V gene encodes CDR1 SGDLS and CDR2 YYNGEE. This CDR3 has 12 amino acids. CDR3 sequence reads: CASSVEGETQYF. CDR3 nucleotides: TGTGCCAGCAGCGTAGAGGGTGAGACCCAGTACTTC.

J is TRBJ2-2 and V is TRBV6-5; D remains ambiguous. The CDR3 consists of 11 residues. Deletions cut 10 bases from V and 6 bases from J, with 9 bases between. Germline CDR1 and CDR2: MNHEY and SVGAGI. CDR3 loop: CATSRAGELFF. In DNA form, the CDR3 reads TGTGCCACCTCAAGGGCCGGGGAGCTGTTTTTT.

V usage is TRBV5-1 and J usage is TRBJ2-7; D is possibly TRBD1 (5 bases). From germline, CDR1 is SGHRS and CDR2 YFSETQ. V lost 1 base and J lost 0, with 11 bases in between. The CDR3 is made up of 15 amino acids. The CDR3 region is CASSLSREVSYEQYF. CDR3 DNA sequence: TGCGCCAGCAGCTTGAGCAGGGAAGTCTCCTACGAGCAGTACTTC.

The genes are TRBV6-5 and TRBJ1-1, with 8 positions matching TRBD1. Unmatched junction bases numbered 4, after V lost 9 bases and J lost 1 base. The CDR3 has 13 residues. Germline V gene sequence: CDR1 MNHEY, CDR2 SVGAGI. The CDR3 spells CASNTGGNTEAFF. The CDR3, as DNA: TGTGCCAGTAATACAGGGGGGAACACTGAAGCTTTCTTT.

J is TRBJ1-5 and V is TRBV27; perhaps TRBD1 as D (5 bases). CDR3 length: 10 residues. Germline assignment: CDR1 MNHEY and CDR2 SMNVEV (reference sequence). The germline V and J ends were trimmed by 8 bases and 7 bases, with 6 bases remaining between them. The CDR3 loop reads CASGHQPQHF. The DNA of the CDR3 is TGTGCCAGCGGACACCAGCCCCAGCATTTT.

The chain links TRBV27 to TRBJ2-1, with a possible D match to TRBD2 (5 bases). Germline V gene data show CDR1 as MNHEY and CDR2 as SMNVEV (reference sequence). This CDR3 has 12 amino acids. The germline V and J ends were trimmed by 8 bases and 8 bases, with 13 bases remaining between them. The CDR3 region has the DNA TGTGCCAGCGGCCTCGGGGTGGATGAGCAGTTCTTC. Amino acid sequence: CASGLGVDEQFF.

This chain links TRBV4-1 with TRBJ1-4, with TRBD1 matching over 8 bases. CDR3 length: 17 amino acids. The germline V gene has CDR1 MGHRA and CDR2 YSYEKL. The V segment lost 2 bases and the J segment 5 bases; nucleotides outside the gene matches: 10. The CDR3 region has the DNA TGCGCCAGCAGCCAACCTGACAGGGGCCCTCTCAATGAAAAACTGTTTTTT. This encodes CASSQPDRGPLNEKLFF.

The chain uses TRBV28 and TRBJ1-1, with D possibly being TRBD1 (5 bases). The CDR3 loop spans 12 amino acids. Between the trimmed V and J ends, which lost 2 bases and 4 bases, there was a span of 5 bases. Germline V gene lookup returns CDR1 MDHEN and CDR2 SYDVKM. The CDR3 DNA reads as TGTGCCAGCAGTTTAACAGGCACTGAAGCTTTCTTT. Protein: CASSLTGTEAFF.

The chain carries TRBV25-1 and TRBJ2-1; TRBD2 matches at 7 bases. The CDR3 extends over 15 amino acids. Germline values: CDR1 MGHDK, CDR2 SYGVNS. The J segment lost 3 bases and the V segment lost 2 bases, leaving 4 bases of the junction unmatched. The CDR3 spells CASSEMASGYNEQFF. The CDR3 nucleotides are TGTGCCAGCAGTGAAATGGCTAGCGGCTACAATGAGCAGTTCTTC.

This chain uses TRBV11-2 with TRBJ2-1; 9 bases fit TRBD2. In germline, CDR1 is SGHAT, CDR2 FQNNGV. The CDR3 consists of 15 residues. V was pared by 3 bases and J by 6 bases, with 6 bases of the junction left unmatched. The CDR3 loop reads CASSFPAGGINEQFF. CDR3 nucleotide sequence: TGTGCCAGCAGCTTCCCCGCGGGGGGGATCAATGAGCAGTTCTTC.

CDR3 in DNA: TGTGCCAGCAGTTACGGGACAGGGGGCCAGCCCCAGCATTTT. This translates into CASSYGTGGQPQHF. The chain recombines TRBV27 with TRBJ1-5; 12 bases match TRBD1. The CDR3 runs to 14 residues. The V segment lost 4 bases and the J segment 7 bases; nucleotides outside the gene matches: 2. The V gene's germline CDR1 is MNHEY and CDR2 SMNVEV (reference sequence).

This rearrangement joins TRBV12-5 to TRBJ2-5, with a possible D match to TRBD2 (6 bases). This CDR3 has 15 residues. In germline, CDR1 is LGHNT, CDR2 FRNRAP. The germline V and J ends were trimmed by 1 base and 2 bases, with 11 bases remaining between them. The CDR3 nucleotides read TGTGCTAGTGGTTTGGGCCCAGCGGGTCAAGAGACCCAGTACTTC. This gives the protein CASGLGPAGQETQYF. Supplemented by reference TRBV12-5 and TRBJ2-5, the full variable domain reads DARVTQTPRHKVTEMGQEVTMRCQPILGHNTVFWYRQTMMQGLELLAYFRNRAPLDDSGMPKDRFSAEMPDATLATLKIQPSEPRDSAVYFCASGLGPAGQETQYFGPGTRLLVL.

The V and J genes are TRBV4-3 and TRBJ2-3; D gene unclear. The germline V gene encodes CDR1 LGHNA and CDR2 YSLEER. This CDR3 has 15 amino acids. Trimming took 9 bases from V and 2 from J, leaving 18 bases between them. The CDR3 sequence: CARSIEAILTDTQYF. Written as DNA, the CDR3 is TGCGCCAGATCAATAGAGGCAATCCTCACAGATACGCAGTATTTT.

This clone was detected only once. The genes are TRBV28 and TRBJ1-5; no clear D gene. In germline, CDR1 is MDHEN, CDR2 SYDVKM. V was clipped by 3 bases and J by 3 bases, with 12 bases between them. The CDR3 has 15 amino acids. This CDR3 is CASSFPMDANQPQHF. CDR3 bases: TGTGCCAGCAGTTTCCCCATGGACGCCAATCAGCCCCAGCATTTT. Together with reference TRBV28 and TRBJ1-5, the CDR3 gives the full variable domain: DVKVTQSSRYLVKRTGEKVFLECVQDMDHENMFWYRQDPGLGLRLIYFSYDVKMKEKGDIPEGYSVSREKKERFSLILESASTNQTSMYLCASSFPMDANQPQHFGDGTRLSIL.

The chain links TRBV19 to TRBJ1-5; 7 nucleotides line up with TRBD1. V trimming: 6 bases; J trimming: 7 bases; junction bases outside the gene matches: 18. The CDR3 runs to 17 residues. CDR1 and CDR2 from the germline V gene are LNHDA and SQIVND (reference sequence). CDR3 amino acids: CASRLTGKDRPAQPQHF. CDR3 sequence (DNA): TGTGCCAGTAGACTGACAGGGAAAGACCGTCCGGCCCAGCCCCAGCATTTT.

A few counts support this clone. J is TRBJ2-7 and V is TRBV27, with D hard to call. Germline values: CDR1 MNHEY, CDR2 SMNVEV (reference sequence). The CDR3 is made up of 11 amino acids. Trimming removed 2 bases from V and 6 bases from J, with 5 bases in between. CDR3 in DNA: TGTGCCAGCAGTTTACCGGGCGAGCAGTACTTC. Translation: CASSLPGEQYF.

The CDR3 DNA reads TGCGCCAGCAGCCAAGGGACCACCGGGGAGCTGTTTTTT. It specifies CASSQGTTGELFF. The V gene is TRBV4-1, the J gene TRBJ2-2, with D uncertain. V lost 1 base, J lost 4 bases, and 4 bases lay in between. Per germline, CDR1 MGHRA and CDR2 YSYEKL. The length of the CDR3 is 13 residues.